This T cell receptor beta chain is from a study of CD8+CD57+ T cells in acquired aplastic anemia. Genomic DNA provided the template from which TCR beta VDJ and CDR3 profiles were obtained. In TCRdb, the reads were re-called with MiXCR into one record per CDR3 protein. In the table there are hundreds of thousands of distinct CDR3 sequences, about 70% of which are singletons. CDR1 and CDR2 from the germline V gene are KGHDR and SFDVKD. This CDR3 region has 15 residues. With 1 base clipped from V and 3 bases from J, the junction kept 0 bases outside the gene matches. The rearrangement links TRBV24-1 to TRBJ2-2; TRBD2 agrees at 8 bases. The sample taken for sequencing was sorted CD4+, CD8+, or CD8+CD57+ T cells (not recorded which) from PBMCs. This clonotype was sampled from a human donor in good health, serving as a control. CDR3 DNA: TGTGCCACCAGTGATTTAGCGGGAGACACCGGGGAGCTGTTTTTT. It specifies CATSDLAGDTGELFF.